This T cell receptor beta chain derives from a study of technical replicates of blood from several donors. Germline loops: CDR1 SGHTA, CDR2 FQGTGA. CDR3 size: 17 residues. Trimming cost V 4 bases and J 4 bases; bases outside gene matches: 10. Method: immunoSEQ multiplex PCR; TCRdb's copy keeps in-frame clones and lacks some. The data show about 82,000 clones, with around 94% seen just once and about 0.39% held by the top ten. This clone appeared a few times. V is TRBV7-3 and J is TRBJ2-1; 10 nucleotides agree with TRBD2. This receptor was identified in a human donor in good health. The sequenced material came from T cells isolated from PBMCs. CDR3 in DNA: TGTGCCAGCAGCTCCACTCCTAGCGGGAGTATATACAATGAGCAGTTCTTC. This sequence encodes CASSSTPSGSIYNEQFF.